Listed below are T cell receptor beta chains from one sample, sequenced in a study of CD8+ T cells in alopecia areata. The data were produced by immunoSEQ multiplex PCR, yet TCRdb's version contains in-frame clones alone and is incomplete. The sample carries 95,000 to 150,000 clones, about 50% recorded once. The specimen was NKG2D-low CD8+ T cells sorted from blood. The receptors originated from a human donor with alopecia areata. Both conserved end residues are part of each CDR3. A D gene is named only where the DNA matches it firmly. Only part of the rows carry a size: once, few, many, or a class if the clone is expanded.

CDR3 length | J gene | V gene | D gene | clone size | CDR3 DNA | CDR3 protein
15 | TRBJ2-3 | TRBV27 | TRBD2 | NA | TGTGCCAGCAGCCAACTAGCGGGAGACCCAGATACGCAGTATTTT | CASSQLAGDPDTQYF
16 | TRBJ2-1 | TRBV5-1 | NA | few | TGCGCCAGCAGCTTGGCCGAGACAAGCTCCTACAATGAGCAGTTCTTC | CASSLAETSSYNEQFF
12 | TRBJ2-1 | TRBV5-6 | NA | NA | TGTGCCAGCAGTCAGGGACTTGTTGAGCAGTTCTTC | CASSQGLVEQFF
15 | TRBJ2-1 | TRBV7-8 | NA | NA | TGTGCCAGCAGCTTATTACTAGAAGAAAACAATGAGCAGTTCTTC | CASSLLLEENNEQFF
11 | TRBJ1-2 | TRBV29-1 | NA | NA | TGCAGCGTGCGGGGGGGTGGTGGCTACACCTTC | CSVRGGGGYTF
15 | TRBJ1-6 | TRBV5-1 | TRBD1 | few | TGCGCCAGCAGCACCGGGACAGCGAATAATTCACCCCTCCACTTT | CASSTGTANNSPLHF
10 | TRBJ2-1 | TRBV2 | NA | once | TGTGCCAGCGGAGGAAATGAGCAGTTCTTC | CASGGNEQFF
13 | TRBJ2-3 | TRBV29-1 | TRBD1 | NA | TGCAGCGCGTCAGGGGGCCGCACAGATACGCAGTATTTT | CSASGGRTDTQYF
14 | TRBJ1-5 | TRBV27 | NA | NA | TGTGCCAGCAGTTTTATAGGGCAGAATCAGCCCCAGCATTTT | CASSFIGQNQPQHF
11 | TRBJ2-1 | TRBV11-2 | NA | NA | TGTGCCAGCAGCTCCGACAATGAGCAGTTCTTC | CASSSDNEQFF
13 | TRBJ1-5 | TRBV19 | NA | few | TGTGCCAGTAGTCCACAGTTCAATCAGCCCCAGCATTTT | CASSPQFNQPQHF
14 | TRBJ2-5 | TRBV6-6 | TRBD2 | NA | TGTGCCAGCAGTTACCCCGGGGGGGGACAAACCCAGTACTTC | CASSYPGGGQTQYF
13 | TRBJ2-7 | TRBV27 | NA | once | TGTGCCAGCAGTTTTGGTCCCTCCTACGAGCAGTACTTC | CASSFGPSYEQYF
14 | TRBJ2-2 | TRBV30 | NA | NA | TGTGCCTGGAGTGTACCAGGGAACACCGGGGAGCTGTTTTTT | CAWSVPGNTGELFF
13 | TRBJ1-1 | TRBV5-1 | NA | NA | TGCGCCAGCAGCCCCTTTATGAACACTGAAGCTTTCTTT | CASSPFMNTEAFF
13 | TRBJ2-7 | TRBV29-1 | TRBD1 | NA | TGCAGCGGGGGGACAGGGACCTCCTACGAGCAGTACTTC | CSGGTGTSYEQYF